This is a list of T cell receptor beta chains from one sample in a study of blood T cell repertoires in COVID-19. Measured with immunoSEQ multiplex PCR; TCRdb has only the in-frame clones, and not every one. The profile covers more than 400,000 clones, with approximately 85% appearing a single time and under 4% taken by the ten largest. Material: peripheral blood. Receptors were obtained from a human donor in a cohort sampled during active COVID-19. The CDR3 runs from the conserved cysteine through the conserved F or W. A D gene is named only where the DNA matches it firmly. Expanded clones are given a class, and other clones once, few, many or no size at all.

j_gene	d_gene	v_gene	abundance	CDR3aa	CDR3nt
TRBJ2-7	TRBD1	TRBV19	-	CASSPQGGQVYYEQYF	TGTGCCAGTAGTCCGCAGGGGGGACAGGTCTATTACGAGCAGTACTTC
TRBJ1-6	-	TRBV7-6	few	CASGDSGGLNNSPLHF	TGTGCCAGCGGCGATTCGGGGGGGCTAAATAATTCACCCCTCCACTTT
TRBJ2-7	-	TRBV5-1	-	CASSLGDRSNYEQYF	TGCGCCAGCAGCTTAGGCGACAGGTCTAACTACGAGCAGTACTTC
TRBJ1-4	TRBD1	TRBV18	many	CASSPIAGQGNEKLFF	TGTGCCAGCTCACCTATCGCGGGACAGGGAAACGAAAAACTGTTTTTT
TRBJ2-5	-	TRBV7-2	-	CASSLHSVPLGETQYF	TGTGCCAGCAGCTTACATAGCGTCCCTCTTGGAGAGACCCAGTACTTC
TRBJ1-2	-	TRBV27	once	CASSLNRSGGYTF	TGTGCCAGCAGTTTAAACAGGTCAGGTGGCTACACCTTC
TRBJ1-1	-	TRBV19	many	CASSIQDSRSTEAFF	TGTGCCAGTAGTATCCAGGACAGTAGAAGCACCGAAGCTTTCTTT
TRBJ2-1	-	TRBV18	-	CASSRSSDTYNEQFF	TGTGCCAGCTCACGATCTAGCGATACCTACAATGAGCAGTTCTTC
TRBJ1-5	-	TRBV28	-	CASSLSGFAKPQHF	TGTGCCAGCAGTTTATCGGGTTTCGCGAAGCCCCAGCATTTT
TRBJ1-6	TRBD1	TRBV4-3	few	CASSQVWGQFQSPLHF	TGCGCCAGCAGCCAAGTGTGGGGACAGTTCCAATCACCCCTCCACTTT
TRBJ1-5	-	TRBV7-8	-	CASSLGQLYSNQPQHF	TGTGCCAGCAGCTTAGGACAGCTGTATAGCAATCAGCCCCAGCATTTT
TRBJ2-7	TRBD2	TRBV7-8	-	CASSFTSGTYEQYF	TGTGCCAGCAGCTTTACTAGCGGAACCTACGAGCAGTACTTC
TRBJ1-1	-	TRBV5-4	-	CASSLAQVGTEAFF	TGTGCCAGCAGCTTGGCCCAGGTGGGCACTGAAGCTTTCTTT
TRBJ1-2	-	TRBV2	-	CATLKGGPGYGYTF	TGTGCCACCTTAAAGGGGGGGCCCGGCTATGGCTACACCTTC
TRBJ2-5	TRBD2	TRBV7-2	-	CAGSGLAGQETQYF	TGTGCCGGGTCGGGACTAGCGGGGCAAGAGACCCAGTACTTC
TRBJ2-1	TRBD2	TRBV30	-	CAWRSGSSYNEQFF	TGTGCCTGGAGAAGCGGGAGCTCCTACAATGAGCAGTTCTTC
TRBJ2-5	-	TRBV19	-	CASSAQRETQYF	TGTGCCAGTAGTGCCCAGCGGGAGACCCAGTACTTC
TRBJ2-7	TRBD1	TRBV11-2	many	CASSNNRGYYEQYF	TGTGCCAGCAGCAATAACAGGGGTTACTACGAGCAGTACTTC
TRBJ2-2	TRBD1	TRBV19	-	CASSWDRGNTGELFF	TGTGCCAGTAGTTGGGACAGGGGAAACACCGGGGAGCTGTTTTTT
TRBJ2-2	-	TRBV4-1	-	CASSQGEYTGELFF	TGCGCCAGCAGCCAAGGAGAATACACCGGGGAGCTGTTTTTT
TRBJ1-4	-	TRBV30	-	CAWRVTVSSEKLFF	TGTGCCTGGAGAGTGACAGTCTCCTCCGAAAAACTGTTTTTT
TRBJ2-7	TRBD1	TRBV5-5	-	CASSSPPGQLSYEQYF	TGTGCCAGCAGCTCCCCTCCGGGACAGTTATCCTACGAGCAGTACTTC
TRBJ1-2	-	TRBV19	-	CASSEGWGSYGYTF	TGTGCCAGTAGTGAGGGATGGGGATCCTATGGCTACACCTTC
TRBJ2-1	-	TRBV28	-	CASSFYVSGANEQFF	TGTGCCAGCAGTTTTTACGTGTCGGGAGCAAATGAGCAGTTCTTC
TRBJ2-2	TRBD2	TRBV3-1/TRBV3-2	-	CASSQVRALAATGELFF	TGTGCCAGCAGCCAAGTAAGAGCGCTAGCGGCAACCGGGGAGCTGTTTTTT
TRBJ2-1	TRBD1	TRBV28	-	CASSLFRDRVVNEQFF	TGTGCCAGCAGTTTATTCCGGGACAGGGTAGTCAATGAGCAGTTCTTC
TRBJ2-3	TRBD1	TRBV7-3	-	CASSLGTGSADTQYF	TGTGCCAGCAGCTTAGGGACAGGGAGCGCAGATACGCAGTATTTT
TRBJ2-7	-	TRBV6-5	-	CASRQKDSFYEQYF	TGTGCCAGCAGACAGAAGGACTCCTTCTACGAGCAGTACTTC
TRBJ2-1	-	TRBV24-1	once	CATSDSLGGHEQFF	TGTGCCACCAGTGATTCCCTAGGAGGGCATGAGCAGTTCTTC